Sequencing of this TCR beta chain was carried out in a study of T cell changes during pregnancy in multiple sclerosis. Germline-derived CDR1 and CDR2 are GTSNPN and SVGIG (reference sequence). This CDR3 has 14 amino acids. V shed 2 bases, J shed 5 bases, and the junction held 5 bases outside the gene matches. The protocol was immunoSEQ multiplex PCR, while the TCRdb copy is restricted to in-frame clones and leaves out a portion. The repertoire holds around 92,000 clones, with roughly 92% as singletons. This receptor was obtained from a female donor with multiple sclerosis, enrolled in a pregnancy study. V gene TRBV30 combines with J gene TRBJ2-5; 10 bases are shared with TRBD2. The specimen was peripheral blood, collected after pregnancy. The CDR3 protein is CAWSNSGGTETQYF. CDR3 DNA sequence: TGTGCCTGGAGTAATAGCGGGGGGACGGAGACCCAGTACTTC.